This TCR beta chain was sequenced in a study of CD8 T cells in ankylosing spondylitis. Study results and limitations: The authors reported significant enrichment of disease-linked clones in matched ankylosing spondylitis synovial fluid. The study identified a TCR beta motif of about eight highly homologous variants that appeared characteristic of ankylosing spondylitis blood. Earlier work had already found some motif variants in reactive arthritis synovial fluid and blood.

This clonotype has at least ten counts. The antigen remains undetermined. Quantitative 5'-RACE with molecular barcodes generated TCR beta libraries. A single record per CDR3 protein comes from TCRdb applying MiXCR to the 5' RACE reads. The data show 700,000 to 850,000 distinct CDR3 sequences, roughly 12% seen once. The sample comprised blood, either unsorted or a sorted T cell fraction (not recorded which). The receptor's source is a male donor with ankylosing spondylitis.

The CDR3 spells CSAREGQNYGYTF. CDR3 coding DNA: TGCAGTGCTAGAGAGGGACAGAACTATGGCTACACCTTC. This chain connects TRBV20-1 to TRBJ1-2; TRBD1 matches at 7 bases. Per the germline V gene, CDR1 is DFQATT and CDR2 is SNEGSKA (reference sequence). J lost 2 bases, V lost 0 bases, and 0 bases had no gene match. The CDR3 extends over 13 amino acids.